Listed here are 9 T cell receptor beta chains from one sample, sequenced in a study of shared T cell receptors in the human thymus. Profiled with immunoSEQ multiplex PCR; TCRdb holds only in-frame clones, not every one. Among about 660,000 clones listed, roughly 90% were seen once. Another study also made use of these data, one on human thymus T cells.

The specimen was thymocytes. These TCRs come from a boy in the first two years of life with a congenital heart defect.

The V gene is TRBV15, the J gene TRBJ2-7; a weak D match, TRBD1 (6 bases). Germline loops: CDR1 LNHNV, CDR2 YYDKDF (reference sequence). V gave up 5 bases and J gave up 1 base, with 12 bases separating them. This CDR3 spans 14 amino acids. CDR3 protein: CATSSRDISYEQYF. Here the CDR3 DNA reads TGTGCCACCAGCTCCCGGGACATTTCCTACGAGCAGTACTTC.

This clone was detected only a few times. The chain uses TRBV7-2 and TRBJ1-2, with a tentative D call TRBD1 (6 bases). Per the germline V gene, CDR1 is SGHTA and CDR2 is FQGNSA. The CDR3 has 13 residues. With 4 bases removed from V and 3 bases from J, the gap between germline ends came to 9 bases. CDR3 coding DNA: TGTGCCAGCAGCTCCGACAGGCACTATGGCTACACCTTC. Its translation: CASSSDRHYGYTF.

Written as DNA, the CDR3 is TGCGCCAGCAGCCAAGATGGGCAGGTGGGCTACACCTTC. Amino acids: CASSQDGQVGYTF. The chain couples TRBV4-3 to TRBJ1-2; D is unresolved. Per the germline V gene, CDR1 is LGHNA and CDR2 is YSLEER. V gave up 0 bases and J gave up 8 bases, with 10 bases separating them. There are 13 residues in the CDR3.

The chain has TRBV10-3 and TRBJ2-1; weak D call: TRBD1 (5 bases). Per the germline V gene, CDR1 is ENHRY and CDR2 is SYGVKD. The CDR3 spans 16 residues. V was shortened by 0 bases and J by 0 bases, with 9 bases between the two germline ends. The chain's CDR3 is CAISESRRGSYNEQFF. The CDR3 bases are TGTGCCATCAGTGAGTCTCGAAGGGGCTCCTACAATGAGCAGTTCTTC.

The V and J genes are TRBV5-4 and TRBJ1-2; 7 positions agree with TRBD1. The CDR3 consists of 15 residues. Germline-derived CDR1 and CDR2 are SGHNT and YYREEE (reference sequence). The J segment lost 4 bases and the V segment lost 4 bases, leaving 10 bases of the junction unmatched. CDR3 amino acids: CASSGWQGGGYGYTF. CDR3 bases: TGTGCCAGCAGCGGGTGGCAAGGGGGCGGCTATGGCTACACCTTC.

The V gene is TRBV30, the J gene TRBJ1-2; D gene ambiguous. The germline CDR1 and CDR2 sequences are GTSNPN and SVGIG (reference sequence). Trimming removed 0 bases from V and 7 bases from J, with 9 bases in between. There are 12 residues in the CDR3. Here the CDR3 reads CAWSVTGFGYTF. DNA for the CDR3: TGTGCCTGGAGTGTAACGGGTTTTGGCTACACCTTC.

The genes are TRBV9 and TRBJ2-5, with 7 bases lining up with TRBD1. CDR3 length: 16 amino acids. Trimming at V came to 3 bases and at J to 3 bases, leaving 11 bases not matched to a gene. Germline CDR1 reads SGDLS; CDR2 reads YYNGEE. The CDR3 protein is CASSGSWVGTEETQYF. The CDR3 DNA reads TGTGCCAGCAGCGGGAGTTGGGTTGGGACAGAAGAGACCCAGTACTTC.

The rearrangement uses TRBV5-6 and TRBJ1-1; a possible D gene is TRBD1 (6 bases). Trimming removed 4 bases from V and 1 base from J, with 17 bases in between. The CDR3 has 16 residues. The germline CDR1 and CDR2 sequences are SGHDT and YYEEEE. The CDR3 loop reads CASSPRRGRGNTEAFF. The CDR3 DNA follows: TGTGCCAGCAGCCCGAGACGGGGCAGGGGGAACACTGAAGCTTTCTTT. Full variable domain (outside the CDR3, taken from reference TRBV5-6 and TRBJ1-1): DAGVTQSPTHLIKTRGQQVTLRCSPKSGHDTVSWYQQALGQGPQFIFQYYEEEERQRGNFPDRFSGHQFPNYSSELNVNALLLGDSALYLCASSPRRGRGNTEAFFGQGTRLTVV.

The CDR3 region is CASIDGGGGTEAFF. DNA of the CDR3: TGTGCCAGCATCGATGGGGGCGGCGGCACTGAAGCTTTCTTT. The V call is TRBV11-2, the J call TRBJ1-1; a possible D gene is TRBD1 (6 bases). This CDR3 has 14 residues. CDR1 SGHAT and CDR2 FQNNGV come from the germline V gene. V gave up 7 bases and J gave up 4 bases, with 16 bases separating them.